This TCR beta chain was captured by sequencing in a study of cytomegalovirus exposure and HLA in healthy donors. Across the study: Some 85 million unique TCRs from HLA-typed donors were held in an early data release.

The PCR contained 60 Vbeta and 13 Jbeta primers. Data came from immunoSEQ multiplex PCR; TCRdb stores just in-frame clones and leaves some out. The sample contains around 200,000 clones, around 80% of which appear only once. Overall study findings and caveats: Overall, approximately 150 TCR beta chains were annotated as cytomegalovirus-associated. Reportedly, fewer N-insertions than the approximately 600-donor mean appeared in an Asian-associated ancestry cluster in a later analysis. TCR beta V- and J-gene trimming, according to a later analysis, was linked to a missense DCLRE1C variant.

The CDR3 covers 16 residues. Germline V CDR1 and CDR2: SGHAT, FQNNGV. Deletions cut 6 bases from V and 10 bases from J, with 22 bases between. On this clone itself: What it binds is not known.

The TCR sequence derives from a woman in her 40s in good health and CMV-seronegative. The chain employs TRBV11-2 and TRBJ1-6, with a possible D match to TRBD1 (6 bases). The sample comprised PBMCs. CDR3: CASSQGLAVADSPLHF. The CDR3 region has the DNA TGTGCCAGCAGTCAGGGGCTCGCAGTCGCGGACTCACCCCTCCACTTT.